This TCR beta chain came from a study of shared clonotypes between healthy human individuals. Across the whole study: Per donor, CD8 memory used one plate, CD8 naive used two, CD4 memory used three and CD4 naive used three.

Profiling relied on immunoSEQ multiplex PCR, and the TCRdb table lists in-frame clones only, not all of them. This table holds hundreds of thousands of clones, 90% to 97% found once. V lost 2 bases and J 7 bases, leaving 11 bases between the germline ends. The CDR3 consists of 13 residues. Germline V gene sequence: CDR1 LNHNV, CDR2 YYDKDF (reference sequence). This sequence joins TRBV15 and TRBJ1-1, with D unclear. The sample comprised naive CD4+ T cells sorted from blood. Subset in this sample: CD45RA+ positively selected. The receptor comes from a young woman in good health. CDR3: CATSRHGRVEAFF. CDR3 nucleotides: TGTGCCACCAGCAGACATGGAAGGGTTGAAGCTTTCTTT.